Given below is one T cell receptor beta chain in context. Study processing details: Estimated nucleated cell counts came from reference gene primer amplification. TCRdb keeps only in-frame clones here, not all; method: immunoSEQ multiplex PCR. D and trimming come from the DNA, and the V and J calls and clone size come from that table. The sample has 200,000 to 250,000 clones, about 84% seen once. This entry comes from a study of blood T cell repertoires in COVID-19. Trimming at V came to 5 bases and at J to 7 bases, leaving 11 bases not matched to a gene. Per the germline V gene, CDR1 is MDHEN and CDR2 is SYDVKM. CDR3 length: 15 amino acids.

Sequencing used PBMCs or T cells enriched from blood (not recorded which). This sequence originates from a middle-aged woman with acute COVID-19. The V and J genes are TRBV28 and TRBJ2-1; 7 positions agree with TRBD2. This CDR3 reads CASSVLAGVYNEQFF. The CDR3 region has the DNA TGTGCCAGCAGTGTGTTGGCGGGGGTTTATAATGAGCAGTTCTTC.